This T cell receptor beta chain was recorded in a study of T-cell reconstitution after alpha-beta-depleted transplantation in children. This sample's TCRbeta library carried unique molecular identifier barcodes. TCRdb passed the PCR reads through MiXCR, listing each CDR3 protein once. The sample carries approximately 79,000 distinct CDR3 sequences, roughly 18% recorded once. This clonotype appeared a few times. As yet, its antigen is unknown. In germline, CDR1 is SQVTM, CDR2 ANQGSEA. This CDR3 has 13 residues. The V end lost 4 bases, the J end lost 4 bases, and 13 bases lay between the germline ends. General study results and limits: The main origin of T-cell counts and diversity one year after transplant was newly produced T cells. Alpha-beta T cells about two months after transplant reportedly derived from several hundred expanded graft clones. Surviving recipient T cells and thymic progenitors underlay high day-60 TCRbeta diversity in some patients.

The chain recombines TRBV29-1 with TRBJ1-1; D might be TRBD1 (6 bases). The receptor was isolated from a male patient aged 2-10 years who had a stem cell transplant for acute lymphoblastic leukemia, so the T cells may come from the graft donor. The sequencing used PBMCs, mostly from graft donor cells, collected 360 days after TCRalphabeta/CD19-depleted stem cell transplant. The CDR3 is CSVVQGSSTEAFF. The DNA for the CDR3 is TGCAGCGTTGTACAGGGTTCTTCCACTGAAGCTTTCTTT.